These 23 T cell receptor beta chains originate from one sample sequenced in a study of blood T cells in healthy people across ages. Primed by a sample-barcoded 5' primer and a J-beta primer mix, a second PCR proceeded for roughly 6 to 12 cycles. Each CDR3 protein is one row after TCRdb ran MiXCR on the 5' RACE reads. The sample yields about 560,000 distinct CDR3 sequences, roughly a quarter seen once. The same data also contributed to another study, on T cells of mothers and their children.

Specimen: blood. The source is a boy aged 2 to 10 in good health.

Written as DNA, the CDR3 is TGCGCCAGCAGCCAAGGAGGGACTCAGGAGACCCAGTACTTC. The encoded protein is CASSQGGTQETQYF. The chain recombines TRBV4-3 with TRBJ2-5; a possible D gene is TRBD2 (6 bases). V was shortened by 1 base and J by 5 bases, with 11 bases between the two germline ends. From germline, CDR1 is LGHNA and CDR2 YSLEER. The CDR3 contains 14 residues.

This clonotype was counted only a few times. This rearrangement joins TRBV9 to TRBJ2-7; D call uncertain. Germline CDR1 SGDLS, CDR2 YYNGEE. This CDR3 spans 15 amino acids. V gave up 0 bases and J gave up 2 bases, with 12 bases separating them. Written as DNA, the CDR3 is TGTGCCAGCAGCGTAGGTTCCCAGAACCCCTACGAGCAGTACTTC. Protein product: CASSVGSQNPYEQYF. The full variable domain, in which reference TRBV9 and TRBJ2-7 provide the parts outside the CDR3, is DSGVTQTPKHLITATGQRVTLRCSPRSGDLSVYWYQQSLDQGLQFLIQYYNGEERAKGNILERFSAQQFPDLHSELNLSSLELGDSALYFCASSVGSQNPYEQYFGPGTRLTVT.

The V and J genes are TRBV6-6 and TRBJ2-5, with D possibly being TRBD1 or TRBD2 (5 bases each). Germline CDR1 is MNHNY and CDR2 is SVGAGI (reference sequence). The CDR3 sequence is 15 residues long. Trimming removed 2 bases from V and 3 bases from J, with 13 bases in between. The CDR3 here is CASSYLGRDEETQYF. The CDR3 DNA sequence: TGTGCCAGCAGTTACCTCGGCAGGGACGAAGAGACCCAGTACTTC.

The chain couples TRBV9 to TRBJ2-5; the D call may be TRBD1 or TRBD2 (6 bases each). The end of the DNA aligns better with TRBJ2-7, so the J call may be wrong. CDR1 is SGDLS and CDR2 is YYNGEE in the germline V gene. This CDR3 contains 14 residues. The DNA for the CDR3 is TGTGCCAGCAGCGTAGGGGGGGCCGAATACGAGCAGTACTTC. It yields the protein CASSVGGAEYEQYF.

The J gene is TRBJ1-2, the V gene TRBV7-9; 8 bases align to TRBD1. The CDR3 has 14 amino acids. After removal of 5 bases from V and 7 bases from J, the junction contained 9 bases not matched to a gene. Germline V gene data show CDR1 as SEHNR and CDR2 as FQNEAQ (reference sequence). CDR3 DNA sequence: TGTGCCAGCAGCACAAAGGACAGGGCGGTTGGCTACACCTTC. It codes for CASSTKDRAVGYTF.

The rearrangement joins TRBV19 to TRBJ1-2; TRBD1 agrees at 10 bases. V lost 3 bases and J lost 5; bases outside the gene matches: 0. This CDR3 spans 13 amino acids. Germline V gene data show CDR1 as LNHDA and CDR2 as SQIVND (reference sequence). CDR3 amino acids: CASSMGQGYGYTF. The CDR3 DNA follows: TGTGCCAGTAGTATGGGACAGGGGTATGGCTACACCTTC.

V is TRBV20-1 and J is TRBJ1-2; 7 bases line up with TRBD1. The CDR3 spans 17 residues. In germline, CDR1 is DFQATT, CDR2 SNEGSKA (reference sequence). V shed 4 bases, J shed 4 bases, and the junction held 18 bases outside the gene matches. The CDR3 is CSAIQGGGKGSVYGYTF. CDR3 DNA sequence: TGCAGTGCTATCCAGGGAGGGGGCAAGGGATCTGTCTATGGCTACACCTTC.

CDR3 DNA sequence: TGTGCCAGCAGTGAGCGCCCCGGGACAGGGGGCACTGAAGCTTTCTTT. Its protein product is CASSERPGTGGTEAFF. The chain uses TRBV6-1 and TRBJ1-1, with TRBD1 matching 11 bases. This CDR3 region has 16 residues. Germline V gene sequence: CDR1 MNHNS, CDR2 SASEGT. The V gene end was trimmed by 3 bases and the J gene end by 4 bases; junction bases not matched to a gene: 7.

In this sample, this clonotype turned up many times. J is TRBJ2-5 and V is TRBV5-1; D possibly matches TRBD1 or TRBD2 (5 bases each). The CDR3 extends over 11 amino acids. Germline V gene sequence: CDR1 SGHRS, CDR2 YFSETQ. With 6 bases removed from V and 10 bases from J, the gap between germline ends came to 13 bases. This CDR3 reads CASMGDRGQYF. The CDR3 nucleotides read TGCGCCAGCATGGGGGACCGGGGCCAGTACTTC.

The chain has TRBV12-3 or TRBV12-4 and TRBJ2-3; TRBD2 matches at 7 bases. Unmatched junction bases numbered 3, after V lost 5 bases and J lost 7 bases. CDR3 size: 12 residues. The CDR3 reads CASSRLAYTQYF. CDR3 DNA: TGTGCCAGCAGTAGACTAGCCTATACGCAGTATTTT.

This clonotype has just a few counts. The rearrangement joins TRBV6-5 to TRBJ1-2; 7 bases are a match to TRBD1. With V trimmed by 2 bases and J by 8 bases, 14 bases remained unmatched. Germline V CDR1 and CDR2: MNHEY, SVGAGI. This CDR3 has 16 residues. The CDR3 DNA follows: TGTGCCAGCAGTTACGAGGGGACAGCCGCGCCAAGAGGCTACACCTTC. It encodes CASSYEGTAAPRGYTF.

The CDR3 DNA reads TGTGCCATTCAACTAGAGGCAGTCGCAGAGACCCAGTACTTC. Residues: CAIQLEAVAETQYF. V is TRBV2 and J is TRBJ2-5, with a possible D match to TRBD2 (5 bases). Germline V lookup: CDR1 SNHLY, CDR2 FYNNEI. V lost 10 bases to trimming and J lost 4 bases, with 19 bases between them. This CDR3 contains 14 residues.

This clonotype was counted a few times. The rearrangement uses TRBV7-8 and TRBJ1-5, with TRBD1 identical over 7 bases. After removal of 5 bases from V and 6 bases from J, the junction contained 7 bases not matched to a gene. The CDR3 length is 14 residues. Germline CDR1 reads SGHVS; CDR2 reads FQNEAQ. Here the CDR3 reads CASSRGQAGQPQHF. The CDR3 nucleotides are TGTGCCAGCAGCCGAGGACAGGCGGGTCAGCCCCAGCATTTT.

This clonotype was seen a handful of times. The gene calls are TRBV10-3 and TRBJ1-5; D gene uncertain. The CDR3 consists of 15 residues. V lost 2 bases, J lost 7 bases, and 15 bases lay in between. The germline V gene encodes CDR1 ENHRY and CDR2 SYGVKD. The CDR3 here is CAISEEVGKGQPQHF. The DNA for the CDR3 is TGTGCCATCAGTGAGGAGGTAGGCAAGGGACAGCCCCAGCATTTT.

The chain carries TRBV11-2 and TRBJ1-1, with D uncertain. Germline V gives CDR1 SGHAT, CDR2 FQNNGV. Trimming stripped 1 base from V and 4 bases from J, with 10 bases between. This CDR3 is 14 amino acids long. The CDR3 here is CASSLVLLGTEAFF. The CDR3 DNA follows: TGTGCCAGCAGCTTAGTTTTACTGGGCACTGAAGCTTTCTTT.

The CDR3 DNA sequence: TGCAGCGTTCAGAACAGAGATAATGAAAAACTGTTTTTT. Its protein is CSVQNRDNEKLFF. The chain links TRBV29-1 to TRBJ1-4; no definite D call. The V gene's germline CDR1 is SQVTM and CDR2 ANQGSEA. The V end lost 5 bases, the J end lost 4 bases, and 11 bases lay between the germline ends. The CDR3 sequence is 13 residues long.

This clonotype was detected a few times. The CDR3 bases are TGTGCCTGGACGACAGCCGCTAACTATGGCTACACCTTC. Amino acids: CAWTTAANYGYTF. The chain joins TRBV30 to TRBJ1-2, with TRBD1 as a possible D gene (5 bases). The CDR3 consists of 13 residues. Germline lookup yields CDR1 GTSNPN and CDR2 SVGIG (reference sequence). V lost 4 bases and J 0 bases, leaving 9 bases between the germline ends.

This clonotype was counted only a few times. The CDR3 DNA reads TGCAGTGCTACCAGGGGGAACACCGGGGAGCTGTTTTTT. Its translation is CSATRGNTGELFF. The chain combines TRBV20-1 with TRBJ2-2, with D tentatively TRBD1 (6 bases). V gave up 4 bases and J gave up 1 base, with 7 bases separating them. The CDR3 is 13 amino acids. CDR1 DFQATT and CDR2 SNEGSKA come from the germline V gene (reference sequence).

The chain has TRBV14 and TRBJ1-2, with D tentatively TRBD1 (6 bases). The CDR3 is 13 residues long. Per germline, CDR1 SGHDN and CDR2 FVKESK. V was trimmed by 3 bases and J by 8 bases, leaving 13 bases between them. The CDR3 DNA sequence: TGTGCCAGCAGCCACCGTTCACAGGGCGGCTACACCTTC. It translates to CASSHRSQGGYTF.

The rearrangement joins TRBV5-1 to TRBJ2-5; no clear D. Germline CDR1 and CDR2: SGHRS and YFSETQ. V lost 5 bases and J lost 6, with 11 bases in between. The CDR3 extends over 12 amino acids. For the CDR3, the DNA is TGCGCCAGCAGTTTCCCTGACCAGACCCAGTACTTC. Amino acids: CASSFPDQTQYF. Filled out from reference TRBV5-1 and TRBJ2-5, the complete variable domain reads KAGVTQTPRYLIKTRGQQVTLSCSPISGHRSVSWYQQTPGQGLQFLFEYFSETQRNKGNFPGRFSGRQFSNSRSEMNVSTLELGDSALYLCASSFPDQTQYFGPGTRLLVL.

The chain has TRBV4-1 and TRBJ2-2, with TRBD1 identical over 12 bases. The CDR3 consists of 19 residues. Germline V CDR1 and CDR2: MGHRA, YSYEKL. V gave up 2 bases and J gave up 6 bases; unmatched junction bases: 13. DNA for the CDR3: TGCGCCAGCAGCCAACCGGGACAGGGGGCGAGGGTTTTACCCGGGGAGCTGTTTTTT. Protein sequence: CASSQPGQGARVLPGELFF.

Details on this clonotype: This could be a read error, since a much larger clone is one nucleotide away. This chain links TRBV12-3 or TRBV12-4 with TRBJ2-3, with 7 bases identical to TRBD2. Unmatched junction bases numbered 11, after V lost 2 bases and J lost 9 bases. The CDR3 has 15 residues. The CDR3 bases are TGTGCCAGCAGTTTAACCAGCGGGGCTTTCTGGACGCAGTATTTT. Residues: CASSLTSGAFWTQYF.

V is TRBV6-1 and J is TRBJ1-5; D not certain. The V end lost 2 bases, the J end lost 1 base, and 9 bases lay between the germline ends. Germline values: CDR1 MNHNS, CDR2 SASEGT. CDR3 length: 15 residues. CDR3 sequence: CASSEYQGSNQPQHF. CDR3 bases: TGTGCCAGCAGTGAATATCAAGGAAGCAATCAGCCCCAGCATTTT.